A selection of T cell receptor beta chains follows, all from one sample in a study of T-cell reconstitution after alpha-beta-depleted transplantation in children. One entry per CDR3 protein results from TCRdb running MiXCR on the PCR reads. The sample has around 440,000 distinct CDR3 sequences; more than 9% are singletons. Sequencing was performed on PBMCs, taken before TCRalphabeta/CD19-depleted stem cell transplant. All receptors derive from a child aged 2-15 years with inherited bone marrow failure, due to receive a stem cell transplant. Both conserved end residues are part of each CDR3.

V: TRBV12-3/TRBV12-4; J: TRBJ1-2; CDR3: CASSSGTGLRRGYTF
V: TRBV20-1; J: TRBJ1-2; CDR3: CSATTGPIYNGYTF
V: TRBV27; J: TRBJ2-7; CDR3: CASSSGTGYNEQYF
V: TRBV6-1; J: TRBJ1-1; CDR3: CASTTQGRNGEAFF
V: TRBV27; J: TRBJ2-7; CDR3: CASSLMGQAGEQYF
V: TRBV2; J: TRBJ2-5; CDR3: CASGPTAQETQYF
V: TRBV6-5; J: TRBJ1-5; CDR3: CASRRSGGGSNQPQHF
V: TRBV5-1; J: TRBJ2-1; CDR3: CASSSVGTSIYNEQLF
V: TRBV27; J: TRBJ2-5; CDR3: CASSLWPGEETQYF
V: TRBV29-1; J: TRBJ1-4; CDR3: CSVGVATNEKLFF
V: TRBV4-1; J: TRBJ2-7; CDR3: CASSPFGTLSYEQYF
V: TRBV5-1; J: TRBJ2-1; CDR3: CASSLLWLAGGEQFF
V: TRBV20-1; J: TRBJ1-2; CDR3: CSARDRIPPSHYGYTF
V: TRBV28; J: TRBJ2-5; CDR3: CASSPVPGPNQETQYF
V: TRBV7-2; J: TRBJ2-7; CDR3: CASSLALGDYEQYF
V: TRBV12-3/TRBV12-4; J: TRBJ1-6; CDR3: CASRRTGTEDPSSYNSPLHF
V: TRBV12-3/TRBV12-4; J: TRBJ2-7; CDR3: CASSFGRRAEEQYF
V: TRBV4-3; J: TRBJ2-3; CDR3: CASSRQGGDTQYF
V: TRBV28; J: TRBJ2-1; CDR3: CASSHPPDILHNEQFF
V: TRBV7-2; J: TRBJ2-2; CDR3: CASSFTWVETGELFF
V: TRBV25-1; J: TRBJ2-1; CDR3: CASSESLFLGVAGVCEQFF
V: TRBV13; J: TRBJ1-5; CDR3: CASSFGGDNQPQHF
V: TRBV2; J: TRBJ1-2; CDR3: CASSRTRDRGGPLYGYTF
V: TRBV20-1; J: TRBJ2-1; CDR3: CSVKVAGLYNEQFF
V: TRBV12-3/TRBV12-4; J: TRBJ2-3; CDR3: CASSLAVATDTQYF
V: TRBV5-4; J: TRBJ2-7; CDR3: CASSYGTTTYEQYF
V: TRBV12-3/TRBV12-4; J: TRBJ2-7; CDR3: CASSLLARADPYEQYF
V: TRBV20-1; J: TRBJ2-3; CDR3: CSARDVLAGGPDTQYF
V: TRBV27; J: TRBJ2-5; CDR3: CASSLSPGTVQETQYF
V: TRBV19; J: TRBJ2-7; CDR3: CASSLLVGQIYEQYF
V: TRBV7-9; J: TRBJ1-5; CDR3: CASSSSGTGGAVNQPQHF
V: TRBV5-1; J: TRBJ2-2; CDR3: CASSLARGDWNTGELFF
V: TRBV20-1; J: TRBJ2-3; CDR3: CSAEMGLGFPTDTQYF
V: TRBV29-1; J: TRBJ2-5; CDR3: CSVRPGGQETQYF
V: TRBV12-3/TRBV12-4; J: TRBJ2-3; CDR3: CASSRTGGPTDTQYF
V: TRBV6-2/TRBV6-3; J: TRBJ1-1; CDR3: CASTQGQFEAFF
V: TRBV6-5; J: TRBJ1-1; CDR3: CASSYSSSFHTEAFF
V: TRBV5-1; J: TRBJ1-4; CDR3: CASSSTGRKLFF
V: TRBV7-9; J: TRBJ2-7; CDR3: CASSLVTGRDEQYF
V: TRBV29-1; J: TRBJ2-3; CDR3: CSVSAGATDTQYF
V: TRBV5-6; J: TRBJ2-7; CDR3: CASRTWGDPYEQYF
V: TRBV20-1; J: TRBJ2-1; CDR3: CSAMALNPYNEQFF
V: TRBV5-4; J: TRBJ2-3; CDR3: CASRGGHSTDTQYF
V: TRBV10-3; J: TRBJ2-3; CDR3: CAISGRLAGTDTQYF
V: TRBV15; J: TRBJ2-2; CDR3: CATSRGPAESRPPGELFF
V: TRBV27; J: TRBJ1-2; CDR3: CASRSSSVSYGYTF
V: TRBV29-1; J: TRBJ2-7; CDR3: CSVVQGGYEQYF
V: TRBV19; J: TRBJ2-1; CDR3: CASSIGTNQFF
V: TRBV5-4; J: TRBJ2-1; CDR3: CASSLGVAGGNEQFF
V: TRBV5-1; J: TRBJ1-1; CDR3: CASSLVQEGTEAFF
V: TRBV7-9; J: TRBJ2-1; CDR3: CASSFDYPGIGEQFF
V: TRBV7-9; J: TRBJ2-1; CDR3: CASTAQTGSNEQFF